The clone carrying this T cell receptor beta chain was seen repeatedly, ten times or more. Its antigen remains unidentified. The germline CDR1 and CDR2 sequences are DFQATT and SNEGSKA (reference sequence). With 7 bases removed from V and 0 bases from J, the gap between germline ends came to 10 bases. The CDR3 has 12 residues. Patients were excluded if they had other autoimmune diseases or uncontrolled infections, and likewise if pregnancy or lactation applied. The PBMCs used were ones drawn from over 9.5 ml of fresh peripheral blood. The data stem from a study of Graves' ophthalmopathy and Graves' hyperthyroidism. Overall study findings and caveats: Using 13 signatures, a model distinguished ophthalmopathy from stable hyperthyroidism, reaching around 87% sensitivity and around 81% specificity. Most thyroid-expanded clonotypes exceeding 0.001 frequency were also found in blood.

TCR beta CDR3 regions were amplified from RNA transcripts. First-round RT-PCR relied on HTBI primers, and a second-round multiplex PCR came next. TCRdb reprocessed the multiplex PCR reads via MiXCR and lists one record per CDR3 protein. In the table there are about 400,000 distinct CDR3 sequences, roughly 18% of which are singletons. The chain has TRBV20-1 and TRBJ2-7; D ambiguous. The sample was peripheral blood. This clonotype was sampled from a young woman with Graves' ophthalmopathy. The CDR3 here is CSGTESSYEQYF. CDR3 nucleotide sequence: TGCAGTGGGACCGAAAGCTCCTACGAGCAGTACTTC.